This T cell receptor (beta chain) was recorded in a study of memory CD4+ T cells and cytomegalovirus serostatus. For the study at large: Donors were healthy Belgian adults, fewer than ten CMV seropositive and around 24 seronegative.

The CDR3 covers 14 residues. Deletions cut 4 bases from V and 0 bases from J, with 10 bases between. The germline V gene encodes CDR1 SGDLS and CDR2 YYNGEE. Profiling relied on immunoSEQ multiplex PCR, and the TCRdb table lists in-frame clones only, not all of them. The sample has some 50,000 clones; under 85% are singletons. The sort gate was single viable CD3+CD4+CD8-CD45RO+ cells for memory CD4+ T cells. The clonotype was recovered from an adult in good health and CMV-seronegative. The chain uses TRBV9 and TRBJ1-1; D unresolved. The sequenced sample consisted of memory CD4+ T cells from blood. This CDR3 reads CASSSDGMNTEAFF. The CDR3 DNA reads TGTGCCAGCAGCTCGGACGGAATGAACACTGAAGCTTTCTTT.